This passage covers 25 T cell receptor beta chains from one sample sequenced in a study of molecular identifiers for immune sequencing clone quantification. TCRdb processed the PCR reads anew with MiXCR; each CDR3 protein has one entry. Among more than 450,000 distinct CDR3 sequences listed, 20% to 25% were seen once. Source material: naive CD8+ T cells from blood, with Jurkat cell RNA spiked in. Described subset: FACS-sorted CD8+CD4-CCR7+CD45RA+ naive T cells. The source of these receptors is a human donor in good health. Some libraries in this study had Jurkat cell RNA spiked in.

The chain carries TRBV27 and TRBJ1-5; unclear D gene. Looked up from germline, CDR1 is MNHEY and CDR2 is SMNVEV (reference sequence). CDR3 size: 13 residues. V was trimmed by 3 bases and J by 5 bases, leaving 8 bases between them. Here the CDR3 reads CASSLTSYQPQHF. DNA of the CDR3: TGTGCCAGCAGTTTGACCTCTTATCAGCCCCAGCATTTT.

This clonotype has at least ten counts. V and J are TRBV20-1 and TRBJ2-3; D perhaps matches TRBD2 (5 bases). The germline V gene has CDR1 DFQATT and CDR2 SNEGSKA (reference sequence). The ends were cut back, 0 bases at V and 4 bases at J, with 8 bases in the middle. CDR3 size: 13 residues. The chain's CDR3 is CSARDRGPDTQYF. The CDR3 region has the DNA TGCAGTGCTAGAGATAGAGGGCCAGATACGCAGTATTTT.

This clonotype was seen many times. The J gene is TRBJ2-7, the V gene TRBV4-1, with a possible D match to TRBD1 (5 bases). Germline CDR1 and CDR2: MGHRA and YSYEKL. The length of the CDR3 is 13 residues. Trimming removed 1 base from V and 6 bases from J, with 10 bases in between. Here the CDR3 reads CASSQVLRGEQYF. The CDR3 region has the DNA TGCGCCAGCAGCCAAGTCCTTAGGGGCGAGCAGTACTTC.

The chain uses TRBV7-9 and TRBJ1-5, with 10 bases identical to TRBD1. Germline lookup yields CDR1 SEHNR and CDR2 FQNEAQ (reference sequence). The CDR3 is 15 amino acids. J was trimmed by 5 bases and V by 5 bases; bases with no gene match: 6. The CDR3 is CASSPVGTGDQPQHF. CDR3 sequence (DNA): TGTGCCAGCAGCCCGGTGGGGACAGGGGATCAGCCCCAGCATTTT.

This clonotype was observed at least ten times. The V gene is TRBV7-9, the J gene TRBJ1-5; 11 bases line up with TRBD1. V lost 5 bases to trimming and J lost 10 bases; unmatched junction nucleotides: 16. In germline, CDR1 is SEHNR, CDR2 FQNEAQ (reference sequence). The CDR3 consists of 17 residues. The CDR3 DNA reads as TGTGCCAGCAGCCCTAGGACAGGGGGCGACAAAGGTGAACCCCAGCATTTT. Translating it yields CASSPRTGGDKGEPQHF.

This clonotype has at least ten counts. The V gene is TRBV4-1, the J gene TRBJ2-3; D is perhaps TRBD1 (5 bases). Trimming took off 6 bases at V and 0 bases at J, with 10 bases between the two ends. The CDR3 extends over 14 amino acids. The germline V gene encodes CDR1 MGHRA and CDR2 YSYEKL. The CDR3 here is CASRQQGSTDTQYF. The CDR3 coding sequence is TGCGCCAGCAGACAGCAGGGCAGCACAGATACGCAGTATTTT.

This sequence joins TRBV7-9 and TRBJ2-7; 10 nucleotides agree with TRBD2. The CDR3 is 16 amino acids. Trimming at V came to 5 bases and at J to 4 bases, leaving 11 bases not matched to a gene. The germline CDR1 and CDR2 sequences are SEHNR and FQNEAQ (reference sequence). The CDR3 loop reads CASSPRSAGGLYEQYF. CDR3 bases: TGTGCCAGCAGCCCTAGGTCAGCGGGGGGGCTTTACGAGCAGTACTTC.

With respect to this clonotype: Being one base from a much bigger clone, this may be a read error. This sequence joins TRBV19 and TRBJ1-1, with a possible D match to TRBD1 (6 bases). Germline CDR1 LNHDA, CDR2 SQIVND (reference sequence). The CDR3 consists of 14 residues. The CDR3 DNA follows: TGTACCAGTAGTATAGGGGGGATGAACACTGAAGCTTTCTTT. Translation gives CTSSIGGMNTEAFF.

Ten or more counts support this clonotype. The chain carries TRBV6-1 and TRBJ1-5; 8 positions agree with TRBD1. The CDR3 is 17 residues long. V was pared by 3 bases and J by 1 base, with 8 bases of the junction left unmatched. Germline values: CDR1 MNHNS, CDR2 SASEGT. For the CDR3, the DNA is TGTGCCAGCAGTGAGAGACAGGGGAGCTGGAGCAATCAGCCCCAGCATTTT. Its translation is CASSERQGSWSNQPQHF.

The chain couples TRBV11-3 to TRBJ2-1, with D tentatively TRBD2 (6 bases). Germline V gene data show CDR1 as SGHNT and CDR2 as YENEEA. V lost 5 bases to trimming and J lost 10 bases, with 12 bases between them. The CDR3 is 12 residues long. CDR3 sequence reads: CASSGTLGEQFF. Written as DNA, the CDR3 is TGTGCCAGCAGCGGGACTCTAGGCGAGCAGTTCTTC.

V and J are TRBV27 and TRBJ2-1, with D perhaps TRBD1 (6 bases). The CDR3 spans 14 residues. Trimming removed 3 bases from V and 8 bases from J, with 14 bases in between. From germline, CDR1 is MNHEY and CDR2 SMNVEV (reference sequence). CDR3 in DNA: TGTGCCAGCAGTTTCGGCACTGCAGGGGATGAGCAGTTCTTC. Protein sequence: CASSFGTAGDEQFF.

CDR3 amino acids: CASSPQTAGKKGRYGPQHF. Here the CDR3 DNA reads TGTGCCAGCAGCCCACAAACCGCCGGGAAAAAGGGTCGGTACGGGCCCCAGCATTTT. The chain carries TRBV7-9 and TRBJ1-5; D uncertain. This CDR3 has 19 amino acids. CDR1 and CDR2 from the germline V gene are SEHNR and FQNEAQ (reference sequence). Trimming removed 5 bases at V and 9 bases at J, with 32 bases between.

This clonotype was picked up a small number of times. The rearrangement joins TRBV2 to TRBJ2-5, with D maybe TRBD2 (6 bases). The ends were cut back, 2 bases at V and 2 bases at J, with 9 bases in the middle. Germline V lookup: CDR1 SNHLY, CDR2 FYNNEI. This CDR3 contains 14 residues. The DNA for the CDR3 is TGTGCCAGCAGTGAATCCGGGACTCAAGAGACCCAGTACTTC. It is translated as CASSESGTQETQYF.

The CDR3 bases are TGCGCCAGCAGCCCATGGGCGCTAGCAACAGATACGCAGTATTTT. Amino acids: CASSPWALATDTQYF. V gene TRBV4-1 combines with J gene TRBJ2-3; tentatively, D is TRBD2 (5 bases). The germline CDR1 and CDR2 sequences are MGHRA and YSYEKL. Trimming stripped 4 bases from V and 3 bases from J, with 14 bases between. The CDR3 length is 15 residues.

This clonotype was recorded at least ten times. The chain has TRBV19 and TRBJ1-1; D perhaps matches TRBD1 (5 bases). V lost 6 bases to trimming and J lost 4 bases, with 21 bases between them. This CDR3 comprises 16 residues. CDR1 is LNHDA and CDR2 is SQIVND in the germline V gene (reference sequence). The chain's CDR3 is CASRNSDGGGGTEAFF. DNA of the CDR3: TGTGCCAGTAGAAACTCGGACGGCGGGGGGGGCACTGAAGCTTTCTTT.

The gene calls are TRBV20-1 and TRBJ2-3; D is ambiguous. CDR3 length equals 15 residues. The V and J ends lost 0 bases and 2 bases respectively, with 12 bases between them. The germline gives CDR1 DFQATT, CDR2 SNEGSKA (reference sequence). Written as DNA, the CDR3 is TGCAGTGCTAGAGAATGGGCGGCTGACACAGATACGCAGTATTTT. Encoded protein: CSAREWAADTDTQYF.

Concerning this clonotype: This could be a read error, since a much larger clone is one nucleotide away. The chain carries TRBV9 and TRBJ1-1, with D possibly being TRBD1 (5 bases). Germline V gives CDR1 SGDLS, CDR2 YYNGEE. The CDR3 runs 14 residues. V lost 3 bases and J lost 3, with 12 bases in between. The DNA for the CDR3 is TGTGCCAGCAGCGGGGGACCGTTGTACACTGAAGCTTTCTTT. Amino acids: CASSGGPLYTEAFF.

This clonotype was recorded many times. The rearrangement joins TRBV4-3 to TRBJ2-5; TRBD2 is a possible D gene (5 bases). The CDR3 contains 17 residues. Trimming stripped 0 bases from V and 2 bases from J, with 16 bases between. The germline CDR1 and CDR2 sequences are LGHNA and YSLEER. CDR3 sequence reads: CASSQDLVASPQETQYF. The DNA of the CDR3 is TGCGCCAGCAGCCAAGATCTTGTAGCGTCCCCACAAGAGACCCAGTACTTC.

To note about this clonotype: With a much larger clone just one base away, this may be a read error. The V gene is TRBV4-1, the J gene TRBJ2-1; D is possibly TRBD1 (5 bases). There are 12 residues in the CDR3. V shed 5 bases and J shed 9 bases, with 11 bases lying between them. The germline gives CDR1 MGHRA, CDR2 YSYEKL. This chain's CDR3 is CASSNQGCEQFF. In nucleotides, the CDR3 is TGCGCCAGCAGCAACCAGGGCTGTGAGCAGTTCTTC.

This clonotype has a count of ten or more. The chain employs TRBV29-1 and TRBJ2-3; no clear D. Trimming pared 6 bases from V and 5 bases from J, leaving 6 bases between. CDR3 length: 10 residues. CDR1 is SQVTM and CDR2 is ANQGSEA in the germline V gene. The CDR3, as DNA: TGCAGCGTCCAGGAAGATACGCAGTATTTT. This translates into CSVQEDTQYF.

Concerning this clonotype itself: A much larger clone sits a single nucleotide away, making a read error possible. J is TRBJ2-3 and V is TRBV12-3 or TRBV12-4, with 8 bases matching TRBD2. The CDR3 sequence is 16 residues long. V lost 8 bases and J lost 4; bases outside the gene matches: 14. DNA of the CDR3: TGTGCCAGCGGTCCCGCCCGACTAGCGAGAGCAGATACGCAGTATTTT. Translation gives CASGPARLARADTQYF.

Remarks on this clonotype: At one of its ends the junction is not consistent with the germline gene, which may arise from a read error. This chain uses TRBV4-3 with TRBJ2-7; D is possibly TRBD1 (8 bases). This CDR3 spans 14 amino acids. Germline V CDR1 and CDR2: LGHNA, YSLEER. CDR3 nucleotides: TGCGCCAGCAGCCCTACAGGGGGGGCCTACGAGCGGTACTTC. Amino acids: CASSPTGGAYERYF.

In this sample, this clonotype turned up once. With a much larger clone just one base away, this may be a read error. The chain joins TRBV5-1 to TRBJ2-7; D ambiguous. The germline V and J ends were trimmed by 0 bases and 6 bases, with 13 bases remaining between them. This CDR3 is 14 amino acids long. CDR1 and CDR2 from the germline V gene are SGHRS and YFSETQ. CDR3: CASSLAVGFGEQYF. For the CDR3, the DNA is TGCGCCAGCAGCTTGGCCGTTGGGTTCGGCGAGCAGTACTTC.

The chain recombines TRBV7-9 with TRBJ2-1, with D perhaps given as TRBD1 or TRBD2 (6 bases each). Germline V gene data show CDR1 as SEHNR and CDR2 as FQNEAQ (reference sequence). The CDR3 runs to 16 residues. Trimming stripped 1 base from V and 2 bases from J, with 12 bases between. CDR3 region: CASSLEGGDPYNEQFF. CDR3 in DNA: TGTGCCAGCAGCTTAGAGGGGGGAGACCCCTACAATGAGCAGTTCTTC. The entire variable domain, with the rest obtained from reference TRBV7-9 and TRBJ2-1, is as follows: DTGVSQNPRHKITKRGQNVTFRCDPISEHNRLYWYRQTLGQGPEFLTYFQNEAQLEKSRLLSDRFSAERPKGSFSTLEIQRTEQGDSAMYLCASSLEGGDPYNEQFFGPGTRLTVL.

About this clonotype: A much larger clone lies a single base off, so this may be a read error. The chain is built from TRBV6-5 and TRBJ2-3; a possible D gene is TRBD2 (5 bases). The CDR3 runs 15 residues. Germline CDR1 reads MNHEY; CDR2 reads SVGAGI. Trimming cost V 0 bases and J 4 bases, with 11 bases left between them. The CDR3 region has the DNA TGTGCCAGCAGTTACTCCCCATTTAGCGCAGATACGCAGTATTTT. Its translation is CASSYSPFSADTQYF.